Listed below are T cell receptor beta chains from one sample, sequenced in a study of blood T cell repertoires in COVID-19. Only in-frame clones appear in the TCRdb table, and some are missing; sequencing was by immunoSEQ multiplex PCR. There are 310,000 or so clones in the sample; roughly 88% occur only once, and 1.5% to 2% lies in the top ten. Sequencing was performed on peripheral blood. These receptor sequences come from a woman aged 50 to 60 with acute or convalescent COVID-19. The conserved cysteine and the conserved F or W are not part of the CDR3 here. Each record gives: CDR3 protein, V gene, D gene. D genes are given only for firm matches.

CDR3 protein: ASSFERPSTDTQY; V gene: TRBV27; D gene: -
CDR3 protein: ASSLYTGTGTVPDTQY; V gene: TRBV5-5; D gene: TRBD1
CDR3 protein: ASSSEVGKNTEAF; V gene: TRBV18; D gene: -
CDR3 protein: ASSVGGRPTDTQY; V gene: TRBV9; D gene: TRBD2
CDR3 protein: ASSSGEWRGSYEQY; V gene: TRBV11-2; D gene: TRBD2
CDR3 protein: ASGSKVGAF; V gene: TRBV21-1; D gene: -
CDR3 protein: ASTAGSLAYNEQF; V gene: TRBV7-2; D gene: -
CDR3 protein: ASSFRQGHSPLH; V gene: TRBV11-2; D gene: TRBD1
CDR3 protein: ASSRHGQGGTDTQY; V gene: TRBV11-2; D gene: -
CDR3 protein: ASSQASGPNYGYT; V gene: TRBV4-2; D gene: -
CDR3 protein: ASSFSSTDTQY; V gene: TRBV7-3; D gene: -
CDR3 protein: ASRQMTGSGRAF; V gene: TRBV27; D gene: TRBD1
CDR3 protein: ASSRLAGETGELF; V gene: TRBV5-1; D gene: TRBD2
CDR3 protein: ASTDRSSGNTIY; V gene: TRBV6-5; D gene: -
CDR3 protein: ASSRTSGRAATGELF; V gene: TRBV4-1; D gene: TRBD2
CDR3 protein: ASLLGGQLYEQY; V gene: TRBV5-8; D gene: -
CDR3 protein: AISQGPYNEQF; V gene: TRBV5-5; D gene: -
CDR3 protein: ASRRAGGPVEQF; V gene: TRBV11-2; D gene: TRBD2
CDR3 protein: ASSSRQGIGYT; V gene: TRBV5-6; D gene: TRBD1
CDR3 protein: ATSRGGVGLTEAF; V gene: TRBV15; D gene: -
CDR3 protein: ASSAGTSGRRTDTQY; V gene: TRBV9; D gene: TRBD2
CDR3 protein: ASSHSNQPQH; V gene: TRBV12-3/TRBV12-4; D gene: -
CDR3 protein: ASSQLRGDSPLH; V gene: TRBV4-1; D gene: -
CDR3 protein: ASSLGTGENTGELF; V gene: TRBV6-2/TRBV6-3; D gene: TRBD1
CDR3 protein: ATSRDWGTASNQPQH; V gene: TRBV15; D gene: TRBD1
CDR3 protein: AWNTGTGGVGSF; V gene: TRBV30; D gene: TRBD1
CDR3 protein: ASRLDGTGTVGYT; V gene: TRBV27; D gene: TRBD1
CDR3 protein: AWSPMEGQGLLLNYGYT; V gene: TRBV30; D gene: TRBD1
CDR3 protein: ASSPGQGPSNQPQH; V gene: TRBV27; D gene: TRBD1
CDR3 protein: ASSLNPAGAYEQY; V gene: TRBV7-3; D gene: TRBD2
CDR3 protein: ASSLATAYQETQY; V gene: TRBV7-2; D gene: -
CDR3 protein: ASSLGQGDGYT; V gene: TRBV7-2; D gene: TRBD1
CDR3 protein: ASSFDSFNTEAF; V gene: TRBV18; D gene: -
CDR3 protein: ASRRGVAYEQY; V gene: TRBV7-9; D gene: TRBD2
CDR3 protein: ASSKNRGGVFEQF; V gene: TRBV19; D gene: -
CDR3 protein: ASSLAAGTGVHEQY; V gene: TRBV5-1; D gene: TRBD1
CDR3 protein: ATRRGGDTEAF; V gene: TRBV24-1; D gene: -
CDR3 protein: AISESRGQGAIETQY; V gene: TRBV10-3; D gene: TRBD1
CDR3 protein: ASSDRTGGSYNEQF; V gene: TRBV25-1; D gene: TRBD1
CDR3 protein: ASSIGTGGDQPQH; V gene: TRBV19; D gene: TRBD1
CDR3 protein: ASKAGDRNQPQH; V gene: TRBV2; D gene: -
CDR3 protein: ASRAGTGPSEQY; V gene: TRBV25-1; D gene: TRBD1
CDR3 protein: SVFGLAGDNEQF; V gene: TRBV29-1; D gene: TRBD2
CDR3 protein: ASSADTRNNEQF; V gene: TRBV5-1; D gene: -
CDR3 protein: ASSFLGDKNTEAF; V gene: TRBV27; D gene: -
CDR3 protein: ASSLTSHNEQF; V gene: TRBV28; D gene: -
CDR3 protein: AWSQYTDTQY; V gene: TRBV30; D gene: -
CDR3 protein: ASSQGGFWYGYT; V gene: TRBV14; D gene: -
CDR3 protein: ASSLTGLFAQY; V gene: TRBV5-6; D gene: -
CDR3 protein: ATSRRSGLIGNTIY; V gene: TRBV15; D gene: -
CDR3 protein: ASSLTGYEQY; V gene: TRBV5-8; D gene: -
CDR3 protein: ASSRTGAYEQY; V gene: TRBV5-1; D gene: TRBD1
CDR3 protein: ASSPGGSGRY; V gene: TRBV28; D gene: TRBD2
CDR3 protein: ASSDRTSGKGEQF; V gene: TRBV5-4; D gene: TRBD2
CDR3 protein: ATSVSGSYNEQF; V gene: TRBV24-1; D gene: -
CDR3 protein: ASSYSRQGAHQPQH; V gene: TRBV6-5; D gene: TRBD1
CDR3 protein: ASRQRPSGTEKLF; V gene: TRBV4-1; D gene: -
CDR3 protein: AWGQGEGNTIY; V gene: TRBV30; D gene: TRBD1
CDR3 protein: ASSQNRGYEQY; V gene: TRBV3-1/TRBV3-2; D gene: -
CDR3 protein: ASSASGTSGRGDTQY; V gene: TRBV6-4; D gene: TRBD2